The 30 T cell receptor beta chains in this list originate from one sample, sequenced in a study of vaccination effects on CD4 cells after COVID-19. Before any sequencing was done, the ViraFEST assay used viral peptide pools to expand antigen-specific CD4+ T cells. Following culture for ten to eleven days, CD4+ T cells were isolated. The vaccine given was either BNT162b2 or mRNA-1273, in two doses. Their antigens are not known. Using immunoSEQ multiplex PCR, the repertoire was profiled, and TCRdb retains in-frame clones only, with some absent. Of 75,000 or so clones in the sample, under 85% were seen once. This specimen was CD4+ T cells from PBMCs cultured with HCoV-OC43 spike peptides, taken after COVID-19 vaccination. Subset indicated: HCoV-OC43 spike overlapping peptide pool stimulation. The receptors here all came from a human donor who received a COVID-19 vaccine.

The chain's CDR3 is CASSSGFGKRGATDTQYF. CDR3 in DNA: TGCGCCAGCAGCTCGGGGTTTGGGAAGCGGGGGGCCACAGATACGCAGTATTTT. The chain joins TRBV5-1 to TRBJ2-3, with TRBD2 matching over 9 bases. The length of the CDR3 is 18 residues. Germline V lookup: CDR1 SGHRS, CDR2 YFSETQ. J lost 2 bases, V lost 3 bases, and 13 bases had no gene match.

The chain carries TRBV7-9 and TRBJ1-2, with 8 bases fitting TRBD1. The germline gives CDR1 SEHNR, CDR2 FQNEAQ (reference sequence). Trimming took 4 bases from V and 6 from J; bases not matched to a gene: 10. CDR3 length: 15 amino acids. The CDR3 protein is CASSSSGGGPDGYTF. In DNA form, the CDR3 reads TGTGCCAGCAGCTCTTCAGGGGGCGGGCCTGATGGCTACACCTTC.

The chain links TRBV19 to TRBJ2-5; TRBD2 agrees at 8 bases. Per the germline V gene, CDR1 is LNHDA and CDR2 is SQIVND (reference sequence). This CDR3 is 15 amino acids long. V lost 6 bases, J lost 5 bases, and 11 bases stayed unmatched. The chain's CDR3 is CASSSRAGAGETQYF. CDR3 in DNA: TGTGCCAGTAGCAGTCGAGCGGGGGCGGGGGAGACCCAGTACTTC.

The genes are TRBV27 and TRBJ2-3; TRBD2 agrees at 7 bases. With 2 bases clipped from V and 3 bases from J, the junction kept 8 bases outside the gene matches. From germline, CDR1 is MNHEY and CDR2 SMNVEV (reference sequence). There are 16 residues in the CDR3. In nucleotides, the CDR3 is TGTGCCAGCAGTTTAAAAGGCGGGGGATATACAGATACGCAGTATTTT. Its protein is CASSLKGGGYTDTQYF.

CDR3 loop: CASSMDSSMNTEAFF. CDR3 in DNA: TGTGCCAGCTCAATGGACAGTAGCATGAACACTGAAGCTTTCTTT. The V gene is TRBV2, the J gene TRBJ1-1; TRBD1 is a possible D gene (6 bases). V lost 8 bases, J lost 0 bases, and 16 bases lay in between. CDR1 SNHLY and CDR2 FYNNEI come from the germline V gene. CDR3 size: 15 residues.

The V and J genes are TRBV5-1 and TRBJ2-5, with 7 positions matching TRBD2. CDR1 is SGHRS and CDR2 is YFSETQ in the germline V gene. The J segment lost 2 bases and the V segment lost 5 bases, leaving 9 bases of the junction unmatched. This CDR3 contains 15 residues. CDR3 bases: TGCGCCAGCAGTCAGAATTTAGCGGGTCAAGAGACCCAGTACTTC. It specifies CASSQNLAGQETQYF.

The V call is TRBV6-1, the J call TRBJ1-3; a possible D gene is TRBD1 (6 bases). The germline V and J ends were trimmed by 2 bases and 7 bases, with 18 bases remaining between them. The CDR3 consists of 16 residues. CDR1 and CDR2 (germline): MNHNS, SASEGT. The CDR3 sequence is CASSELFLEQGNTIYF. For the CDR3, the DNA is TGTGCCAGCAGTGAATTATTCTTGGAACAGGGTAACACCATATATTTT.

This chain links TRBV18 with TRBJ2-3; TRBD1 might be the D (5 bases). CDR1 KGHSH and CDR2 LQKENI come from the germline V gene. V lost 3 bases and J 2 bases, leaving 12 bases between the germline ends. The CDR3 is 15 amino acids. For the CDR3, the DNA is TGTGCCAGCTCACCCGGTGCAGGGTACACAGATACGCAGTATTTT. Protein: CASSPGAGYTDTQYF.

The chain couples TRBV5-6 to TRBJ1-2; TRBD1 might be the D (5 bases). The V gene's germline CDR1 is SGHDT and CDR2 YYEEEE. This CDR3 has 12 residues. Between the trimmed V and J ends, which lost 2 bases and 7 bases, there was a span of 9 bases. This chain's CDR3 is CASSFREGGYTF. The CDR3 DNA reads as TGTGCCAGCAGCTTCAGGGAGGGTGGCTACACCTTC.

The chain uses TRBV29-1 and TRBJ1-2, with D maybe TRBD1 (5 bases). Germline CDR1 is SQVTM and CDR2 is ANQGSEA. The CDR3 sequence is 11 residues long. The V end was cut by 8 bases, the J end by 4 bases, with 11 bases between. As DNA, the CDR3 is TGCAGCACGAGGGGCAGCTATGGCTACACCTTC. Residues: CSTRGSYGYTF. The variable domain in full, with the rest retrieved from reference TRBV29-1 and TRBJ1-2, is SAVISQKPSRDICQRGTSLTIQCQVDSQVTMMFWYRQQPGQSLTLIATANQGSEATYESGFVIDKFPISRPNLTFSTLTVSNMSPEDSSIYLCSTRGSYGYTFGSGTRLTVV.

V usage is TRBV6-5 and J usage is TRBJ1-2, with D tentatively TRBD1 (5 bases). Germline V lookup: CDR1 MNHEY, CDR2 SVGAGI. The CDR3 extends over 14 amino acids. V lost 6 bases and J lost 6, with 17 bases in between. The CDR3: CASRLVGAADGYTF. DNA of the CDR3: TGTGCCAGCAGGCTTGTAGGGGCGGCCGATGGCTACACCTTC.

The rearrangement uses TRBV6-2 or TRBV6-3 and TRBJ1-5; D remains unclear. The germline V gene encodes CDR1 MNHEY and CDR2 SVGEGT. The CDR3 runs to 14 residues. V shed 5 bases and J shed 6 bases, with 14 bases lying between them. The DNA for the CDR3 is TGTGCCAGCAGTGTGAGAGTAGCGGGTCAGCCCCAGCATTTT. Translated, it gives CASSVRVAGQPQHF.

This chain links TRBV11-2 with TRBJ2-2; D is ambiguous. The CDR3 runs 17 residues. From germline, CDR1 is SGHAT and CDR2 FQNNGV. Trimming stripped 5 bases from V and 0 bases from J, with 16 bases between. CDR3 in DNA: TGTGCCAGCAGCCCCCCCGGCGCCAGCGCGAACACCGGGGAGCTGTTTTTT. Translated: CASSPPGASANTGELFF.

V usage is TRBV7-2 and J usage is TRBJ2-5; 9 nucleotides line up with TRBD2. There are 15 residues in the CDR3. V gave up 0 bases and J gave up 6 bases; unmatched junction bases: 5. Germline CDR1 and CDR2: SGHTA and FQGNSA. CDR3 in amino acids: CASSLAAGGSKTQYF. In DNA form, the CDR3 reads TGTGCCAGCAGCTTAGCGGCGGGGGGGTCGAAGACCCAGTACTTC. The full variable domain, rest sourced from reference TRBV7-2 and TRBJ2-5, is GAGVSQSPSNKVTEKGKDVELRCDPISGHTALYWYRQSLGQGLEFLIYFQGNSAPDKSGLPSDRFSAERTGGSVSTLTIQRTQQEDSAVYLCASSLAAGGSKTQYFGPGTRLLVL.

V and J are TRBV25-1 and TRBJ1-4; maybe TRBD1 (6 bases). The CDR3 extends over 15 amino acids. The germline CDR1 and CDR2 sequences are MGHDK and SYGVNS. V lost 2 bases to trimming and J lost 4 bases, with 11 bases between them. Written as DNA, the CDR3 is TGTGCCAGCAGTGAACTAGACAGGAGTAATGAAAAACTGTTTTTT. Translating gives CASSELDRSNEKLFF.

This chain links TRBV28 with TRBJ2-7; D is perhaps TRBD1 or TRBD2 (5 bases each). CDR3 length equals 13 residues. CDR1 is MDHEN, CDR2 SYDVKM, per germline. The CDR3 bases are TGTGCCAGCAGTTTTTCTTTTGGGGCAGGGTGGGAGGTC. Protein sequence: CASSFSFGAGWEV.

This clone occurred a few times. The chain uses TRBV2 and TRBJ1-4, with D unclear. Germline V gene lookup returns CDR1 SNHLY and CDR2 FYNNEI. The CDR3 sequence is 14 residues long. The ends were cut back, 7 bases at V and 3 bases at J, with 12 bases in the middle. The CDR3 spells CASTLDGSNEKLFF. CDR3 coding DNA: TGTGCCAGCACTCTCGACGGATCTAATGAAAAACTGTTTTTT.

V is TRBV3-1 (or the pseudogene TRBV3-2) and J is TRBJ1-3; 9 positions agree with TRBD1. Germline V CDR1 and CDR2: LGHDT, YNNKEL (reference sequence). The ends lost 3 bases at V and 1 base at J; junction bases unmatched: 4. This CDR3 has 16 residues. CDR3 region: CASSQVGTGSGNTIYF. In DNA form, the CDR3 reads TGTGCCAGCAGCCAGGTCGGGACAGGGTCTGGAAACACCATATATTTT.

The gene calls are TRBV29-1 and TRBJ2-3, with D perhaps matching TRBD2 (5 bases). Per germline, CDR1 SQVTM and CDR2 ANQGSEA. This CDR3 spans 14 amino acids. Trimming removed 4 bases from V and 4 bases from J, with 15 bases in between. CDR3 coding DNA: TGCAGCGTTGTCTCTCGAGGGATTGCAGATACGCAGTATTTT. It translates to CSVVSRGIADTQYF.

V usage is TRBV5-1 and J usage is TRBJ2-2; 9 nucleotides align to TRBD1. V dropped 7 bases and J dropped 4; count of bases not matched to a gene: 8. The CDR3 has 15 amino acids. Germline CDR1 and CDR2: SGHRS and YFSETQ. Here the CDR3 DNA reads TGCGCCAGCCGTGTCGGGACAGGGTCCACCGGGGAGCTGTTTTTT. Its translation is CASRVGTGSTGELFF.

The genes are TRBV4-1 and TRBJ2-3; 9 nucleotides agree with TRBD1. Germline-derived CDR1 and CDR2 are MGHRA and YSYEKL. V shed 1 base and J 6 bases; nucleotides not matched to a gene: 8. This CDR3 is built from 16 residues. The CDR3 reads CASSQVPDRGLDTQYF. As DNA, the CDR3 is TGCGCCAGCAGCCAAGTTCCGGACAGGGGTTTGGATACGCAGTATTTT.

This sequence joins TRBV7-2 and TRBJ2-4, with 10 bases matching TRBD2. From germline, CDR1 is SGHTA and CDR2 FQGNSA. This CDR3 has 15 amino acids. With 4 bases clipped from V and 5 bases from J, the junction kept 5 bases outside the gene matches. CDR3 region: CASSSSGGGQNIQYF. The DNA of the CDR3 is TGTGCCAGCAGCTCGAGCGGGGGGGGCCAAAACATTCAGTACTTC. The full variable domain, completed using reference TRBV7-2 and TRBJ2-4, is GAGVSQSPSNKVTEKGKDVELRCDPISGHTALYWYRQSLGQGLEFLIYFQGNSAPDKSGLPSDRFSAERTGGSVSTLTIQRTQQEDSAVYLCASSSSGGGQNIQYFGAGTRLSVL.

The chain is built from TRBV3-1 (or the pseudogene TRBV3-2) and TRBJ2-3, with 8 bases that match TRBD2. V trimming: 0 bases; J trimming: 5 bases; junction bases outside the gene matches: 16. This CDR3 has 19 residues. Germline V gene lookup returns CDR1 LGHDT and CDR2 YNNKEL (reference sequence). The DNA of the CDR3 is TGTGCCAGCAGCCAAGATTCGACCCGTTTTCGGGGGGGCAAAGATACGCAGTATTTT. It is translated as CASSQDSTRFRGGKDTQYF.

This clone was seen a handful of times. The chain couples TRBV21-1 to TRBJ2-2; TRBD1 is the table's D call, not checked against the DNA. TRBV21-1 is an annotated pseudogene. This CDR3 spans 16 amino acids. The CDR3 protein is CASSKTDRDAAGELFF. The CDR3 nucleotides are TGTGCCAGCAGCAAAACAGACAGGGATGCGGCCGGGGAGCTGTTTTTT.

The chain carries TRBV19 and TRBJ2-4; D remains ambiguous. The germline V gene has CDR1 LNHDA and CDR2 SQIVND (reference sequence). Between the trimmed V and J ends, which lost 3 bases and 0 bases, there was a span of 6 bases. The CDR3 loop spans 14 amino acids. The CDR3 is CASSMALAKNIQYF. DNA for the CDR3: TGTGCCAGTAGTATGGCCTTAGCCAAAAACATTCAGTACTTC.

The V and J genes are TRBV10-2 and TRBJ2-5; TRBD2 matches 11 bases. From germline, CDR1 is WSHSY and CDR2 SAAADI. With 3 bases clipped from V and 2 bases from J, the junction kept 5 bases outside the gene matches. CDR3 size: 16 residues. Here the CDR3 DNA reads TGCGCCAGCAGTGACGCGGCTAGCGGGGGGCAAGAGACCCAGTACTTC. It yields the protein CASSDAASGGQETQYF.

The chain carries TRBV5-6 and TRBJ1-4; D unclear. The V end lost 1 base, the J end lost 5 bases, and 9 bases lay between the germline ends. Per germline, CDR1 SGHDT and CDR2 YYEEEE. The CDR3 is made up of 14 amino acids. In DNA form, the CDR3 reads TGTGCCAGCAGCTTGAAGGGAAGGAATGAAAAACTGTTTTTT. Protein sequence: CASSLKGRNEKLFF.

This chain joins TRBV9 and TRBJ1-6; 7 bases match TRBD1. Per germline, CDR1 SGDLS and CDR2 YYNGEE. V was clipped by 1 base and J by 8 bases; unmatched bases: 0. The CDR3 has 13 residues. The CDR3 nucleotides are TGTGCCAGCAGCGTACAGGGGGATTCACCCCTCCACTTT. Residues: CASSVQGDSPLHF.

The DNA for the CDR3 is TGTGCCAGCAGGGGGGCAGGTCGCTACAATGAGCAGTTCTTC. Its protein product is CASRGAGRYNEQFF. The rearrangement uses TRBV27 and TRBJ2-1; D is perhaps TRBD1 (6 bases). Germline assignment: CDR1 MNHEY and CDR2 SMNVEV (reference sequence). The CDR3 length is 14 residues. Trimming removed 6 bases from V and 3 bases from J, with 12 bases in between.

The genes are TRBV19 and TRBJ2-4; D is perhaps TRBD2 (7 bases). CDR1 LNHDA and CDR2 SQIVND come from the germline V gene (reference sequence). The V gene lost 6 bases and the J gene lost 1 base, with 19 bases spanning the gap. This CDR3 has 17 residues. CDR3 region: CASSGEGGLWAKNIQYF. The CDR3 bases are TGTGCCAGTAGCGGGGAGGGGGGGCTATGGGCCAAAAACATTCAGTACTTC.